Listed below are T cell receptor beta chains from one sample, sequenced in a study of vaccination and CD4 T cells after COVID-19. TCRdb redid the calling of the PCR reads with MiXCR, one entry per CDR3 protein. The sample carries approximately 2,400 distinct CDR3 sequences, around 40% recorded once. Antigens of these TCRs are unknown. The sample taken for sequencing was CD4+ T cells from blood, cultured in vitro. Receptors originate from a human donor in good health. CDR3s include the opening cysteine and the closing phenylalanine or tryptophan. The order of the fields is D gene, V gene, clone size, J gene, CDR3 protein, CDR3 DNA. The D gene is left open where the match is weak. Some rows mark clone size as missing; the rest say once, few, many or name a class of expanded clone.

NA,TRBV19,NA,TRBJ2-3,CASSLGGRVTDTQYF,TGTGCCAGTAGTTTAGGGGGTCGGGTCACAGATACGCAGTATTTT
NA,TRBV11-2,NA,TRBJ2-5,CASSLVAGWGETQYF,TGTGCCAGCAGCTTAGTTGCGGGATGGGGTGAGACCCAGTACTTC
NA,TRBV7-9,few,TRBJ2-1,CASSSINNEQFF,TGTGCCAGCAGCTCGATAAACAATGAGCAGTTCTTC
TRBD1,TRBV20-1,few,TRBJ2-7,CSALDRMGSYEQYF,TGCAGTGCCTTGGACAGGATGGGAAGCTACGAGCAGTACTTC
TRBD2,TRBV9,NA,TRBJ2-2,CASSVAAGGLTGELFF,TGTGCCAGCAGCGTAGCAGCGGGGGGGCTCACCGGGGAGCTGTTTTTT
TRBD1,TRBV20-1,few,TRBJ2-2,CSAAIGGQGITGELFF,TGCAGTGCTGCTATCGGGGGACAGGGGATCACCGGGGAGCTGTTTTTT
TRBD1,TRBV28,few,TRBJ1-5,CASRDRDRSYSNQPQHF,TGTGCCAGCAGAGACCGGGACAGATCTTATAGCAATCAGCCCCAGCATTTT
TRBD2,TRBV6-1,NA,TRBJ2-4,CASSDFASGGQGKNIQYF,TGTGCCAGCAGTGACTTCGCTAGCGGGGGGCAGGGCAAAAACATTCAGTACTTC
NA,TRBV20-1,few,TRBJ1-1,CSARATAGNTEAFF,TGCAGTGCTAGAGCCACAGCGGGGAACACTGAAGCTTTCTTT
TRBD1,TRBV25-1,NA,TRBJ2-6,CASSDRGLGANVLTF,TGTGCCAGCAGTGACAGGGGGCTAGGGGCCAACGTCCTGACTTTC
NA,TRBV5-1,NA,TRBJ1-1,CASSFDVRPNTEAFF,TGCGCCAGCAGCTTTGATGTCAGACCGAACACTGAAGCTTTCTTT
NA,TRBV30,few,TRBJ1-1,CAWSARGGNTEAFF,TGTGCCTGGAGTGCTCGGGGGGGGAACACTGAAGCTTTCTTT
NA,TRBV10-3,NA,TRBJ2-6,CAICPGDSGANVLTF,TGTGCCATCTGTCCGGGCGACTCTGGGGCCAACGTCCTGACTTTC
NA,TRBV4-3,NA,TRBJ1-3,CASSQVGHTIYF,TGCGCCAGCAGCCAAGTCGGCCACACCATATATTTT
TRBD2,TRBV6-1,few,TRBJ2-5,CASRIRAPGLAGMETQYF,TGTGCCAGCAGGATTCGCGCCCCGGGACTAGCGGGGATGGAGACCCAGTACTTC
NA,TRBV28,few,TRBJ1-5,CASRQGYSNQPQHF,TGTGCCAGCAGACAGGGCTATAGCAATCAGCCCCAGCATTTT